This TCR beta chain is drawn from a study of CD8 T cells in ankylosing spondylitis. Study observations and caveats: Matched ankylosing spondylitis synovial fluid reportedly showed significant enrichment of disease-linked clones. A motif in TCR beta, a set of under ten highly homologous variants, appeared characteristic of ankylosing spondylitis blood.

This clonotype was counted between two and nine times. Its cognate antigen is unknown. TCRdb reprocessed the 5' RACE reads with MiXCR, giving one entry per CDR3 protein. This table holds 150,000 to 200,000 distinct CDR3 sequences, approximately 12% found once. The CDR3 runs to 19 residues. CDR1 is SSHAT, CDR2 FNYEAQ, per germline (reference sequence). V gave up 1 base and J gave up 0 bases, with 19 bases separating them. This rearrangement joins TRBV7-7 to TRBJ2-1; D may correspond to TRBD1 or TRBD2 (5 bases each). Sequenced material: blood, either unsorted or a sorted T cell fraction (not recorded which). The TCR comes from a female donor with ankylosing spondylitis or in good health (not recorded which). The DNA for the CDR3 is TGTGCCAGCAGCTTAGTTCGGGACGGACGTACGAGCTCCTACAATGAGCAGTTCTTC. Translated: CASSLVRDGRTSSYNEQFF.